Each of the 15 T cell receptor beta chains below was sequenced from the same sample in a study of OX40 agonist ivuxolimab in advanced cancers. Profiling relied on immunoSEQ multiplex PCR, and the TCRdb table lists in-frame clones only, not all of them. The repertoire holds tens of thousands of clones, with about 88% as singletons. The source material was CD4+ or CD8+ T cells sorted from blood, sampled in a trial of the OX40 agonist ivuxolimab. All receptors come from an adult with an advanced solid tumor such as melanoma, head and neck, liver or kidney cancer.

The chain links TRBV25-1 to TRBJ2-5, with 8 bases identical to TRBD2. The CDR3 covers 17 residues. CDR1 and CDR2 (germline): MGHDK, SYGVNS. V shed 4 bases and J 5 bases; nucleotides not matched to a gene: 15. In DNA, the CDR3 is TGTGCCAGCAGTGTCCCCAGCAACGGGGGGGAAGTGGAGACCCAGTACTTC. Protein sequence: CASSVPSNGGEVETQYF.

The chain links TRBV28 to TRBJ2-7; weak D call: TRBD1 (6 bases). From germline, CDR1 is MDHEN and CDR2 SYDVKM. This CDR3 region has 16 residues. Trimming left V 4 bases short and J 2 bases short, with 18 bases between. CDR3 sequence reads: CASSYPPGTPTYEQYF. For the CDR3, the DNA is TGTGCCAGCAGTTACCCCCCCGGGACACCAACCTACGAGCAGTACTTC.

The J gene is TRBJ2-7, the V gene TRBV12-5; 8 nucleotides match TRBD2. CDR1 is LGHNT and CDR2 is FRNRAP in the germline V gene. The CDR3 sequence is 12 residues long. Trimming at V came to 8 bases and at J to 5 bases, leaving 5 bases not matched to a gene. CDR3 in amino acids: CASSREANEQYF. CDR3 DNA: TGTGCTAGTTCGCGGGAGGCCAACGAGCAGTACTTC.

The chain employs TRBV27 and TRBJ2-2; D ambiguous. Germline CDR1 MNHEY, CDR2 SMNVEV (reference sequence). CDR3 length equals 13 residues. Trimming shortened V by 6 bases and J by 1 base, and 6 bases separated the two germline ends. The CDR3 DNA reads TGTGCCAGCAGCGCTATGAACACCGGGGAGCTGTTTTTT. Amino acid sequence: CASSAMNTGELFF.

The chain recombines TRBV2 with TRBJ2-7; D remains ambiguous. Germline V CDR1 and CDR2: SNHLY, FYNNEI. This CDR3 comprises 13 residues. Trimming cost V 2 bases and J 2 bases, with 7 bases left between them. The CDR3 bases are TGTGCCAGCAGTGAATGGGATGCCTACGAGCAGTACTTC. Protein: CASSEWDAYEQYF.

This rearrangement joins TRBV5-4 to TRBJ2-7; 9 bases are shared with TRBD1. CDR3 size: 14 residues. The trim removed 4 bases at V and 2 bases at J, leaving 4 bases unmatched. Per the germline V gene, CDR1 is SGHNT and CDR2 is YYREEE (reference sequence). CDR3 region: CASSPDRGAYEQYF. DNA for the CDR3: TGTGCCAGCAGCCCGGACAGGGGAGCCTACGAGCAGTACTTC.

The V and J genes are TRBV15 and TRBJ1-5; 9 bases fit TRBD1. The germline gives CDR1 LNHNV, CDR2 YYDKDF (reference sequence). Trimming at V came to 8 bases and at J to 0 bases, leaving 8 bases not matched to a gene. The CDR3 totals 16 residues. As DNA, the CDR3 is TGTGCCACCTCAGGGGACAGGGAAAATAGCAATCAGCCCCAGCATTTT. Translating gives CATSGDRENSNQPQHF. The full variable domain, its missing parts supplied by reference TRBV15 and TRBJ1-5, is DAMVIQNPRYQVTQFGKPVTLSCSQTLNHNVMYWYQQKSSQAPKLLFHYYDKDFNNEADTPDNFQSRRPNTSFCFLDIRSPGLGDTAMYLCATSGDRENSNQPQHFGDGTRLSIL.

This chain uses TRBV19 with TRBJ2-1; TRBD2 agrees at 10 bases. This CDR3 region has 18 residues. After removal of 3 bases from V and 10 bases from J, the junction contained 18 bases not matched to a gene. Germline CDR1 reads LNHDA; CDR2 reads SQIVND (reference sequence). The CDR3 DNA sequence: TGTGCCAGTAGTATTTCTTTATGGGCTAGCGGGAGTGGCAACGAGCAGTTCTTC. Its protein product is CASSISLWASGSGNEQFF.

This sequence joins TRBV7-9 and TRBJ2-1, with TRBD2 matching over 13 bases. The CDR3 contains 16 residues. CDR1 is SEHNR and CDR2 is FQNEAQ in the germline V gene (reference sequence). The V gene end was trimmed by 5 bases and the J gene end by 10 bases; junction bases not matched to a gene: 11. CDR3 nucleotides: TGTGCCAGCAGCCCCAAATGGACTAGCGGGAGTGAGGAGCAGTTCTTC. It specifies CASSPKWTSGSEEQFF. Complete variable domain (other parts from reference TRBV7-9 and TRBJ2-1): DTGVSQNPRHKITKRGQNVTFRCDPISEHNRLYWYRQTLGQGPEFLTYFQNEAQLEKSRLLSDRFSAERPKGSFSTLEIQRTEQGDSAMYLCASSPKWTSGSEEQFFGPGTRLTVL.

In the case of this clone: At one of its ends the junction is not consistent with the germline gene, which may arise from a read error. The V gene is TRBV29-1, the J gene TRBJ1-1; D remains ambiguous. The CDR3 totals 14 residues. In germline, CDR1 is SQVTM, CDR2 ANQGSEA. The CDR3 reads CSAAQIYSSTKAFF. The CDR3 DNA follows: TGCAGCGCCGCCCAGATTTATTCAAGCACTAAAGCTTTCTTT.

This chain links TRBV20-1 with TRBJ2-1, with D uncertain. Trimming shortened V by 1 base and J by 5 bases, and 3 bases separated the two germline ends. Germline CDR1 is DFQATT and CDR2 is SNEGSKA (reference sequence). The CDR3 spans 11 residues. The CDR3 here is CSARGDNEQFF. The CDR3 nucleotides are TGCAGTGCTAGAGGGGACAATGAGCAGTTCTTC.

The rearrangement links TRBV19 to TRBJ2-4; D possibly corresponds to TRBD2 (5 bases). Germline V gene data show CDR1 as LNHDA and CDR2 as SQIVND (reference sequence). The CDR3 loop spans 12 amino acids. With 5 bases removed from V and 6 bases from J, the gap between germline ends came to 8 bases. CDR3 sequence reads: CASSPDSNIQYF. The DNA of the CDR3 is TGTGCCAGTAGTCCGGACTCAAACATTCAGTACTTC.

V gene TRBV18 combines with J gene TRBJ2-1; TRBD2 aligns across 10 bases. The CDR3 runs 14 residues. Germline V gene data show CDR1 as KGHSH and CDR2 as LQKENI. After removal of 2 bases from V and 8 bases from J, the junction contained 3 bases not matched to a gene. The CDR3 DNA follows: TGTGCCAGCTCACCAGTAGCGGGAGGAGATGAGCAGTTCTTC. Translated, it gives CASSPVAGGDEQFF.

This clone has a handful of counts. This sequence joins TRBV7-6 and TRBJ2-5, with 9 bases identical to TRBD2. In germline, CDR1 is SGHVS, CDR2 FNYEAQ. The CDR3 covers 20 residues. Trimming cost V 5 bases and J 5 bases; bases outside gene matches: 24. The CDR3 coding sequence is TGTGCCAGCAGCGGACAGACCACCCCCGCGGGAGGGCCGTTGGGGGAGACCCAGTACTTC. This encodes CASSGQTTPAGGPLGETQYF.

V and J are TRBV21-1 and TRBJ2-7; the listed D gene, TRBD2, was not tested against the DNA. TRBV21-1 represents a pseudogene. This CDR3 spans 18 amino acids. This chain's CDR3 is CASSKGNSGPKVAYEQYF. The DNA of the CDR3 is TGTGCCAGCAGCAAAGGTAATAGCGGACCGAAAGTCGCCTACGAGCAGTACTTC.